This TCR beta chain was obtained from a study of blood T cell repertoires in COVID-19. On the study more broadly: The United States, Italy and Spain provided the acute and convalescent COVID-19 samples. T cells, B-cell-depleted T cells, or PBMCs supplied cDNA or gDNA.

Germline V CDR1 and CDR2: SGHKS, YYEKEE (reference sequence). The CDR3 covers 13 residues. V was pared by 4 bases and J by 6 bases, with 5 bases of the junction left unmatched. Authors' methods: Amplification with reference gene primers provided the estimates of nucleated cell counts. Data came from immunoSEQ multiplex PCR; TCRdb stores just in-frame clones and leaves some out. D and trimming come from the DNA, and the V and J calls and clone size come from that table. The sample yields some 66,000 clones, just under 90% seen once. V and J are TRBV5-5 and TRBJ2-5, with 8 positions matching TRBD1. The specimen was peripheral blood. The TCR originated in a human donor with active COVID-19. The donor label of this sample is uncertain. The DNA of the CDR3 is TGTGCCAGCAGCACGGACAGGGTAAAGACCCAGTACTTC. Protein product: CASSTDRVKTQYF.